Listed below are T cell receptor beta chains from one sample, sequenced in a study of T cells in localized non-small cell lung cancer. Generated by immunoSEQ multiplex PCR, the TCRdb table keeps only in-frame clones and is missing some. The sample has 3,000 to 4,500 clones; roughly 40% are singletons. Sample: lung tumor tissue, taken before any cancer treatment. These receptors came from a male donor aged 60 or over with stage I lung adenocarcinoma. Each CDR3 is given with its conserved first and last residue. Fields, in order: clone size, V gene, D gene, J gene, CDR3 DNA, CDR3 protein. The D gene is left open where the match is weak. Clone sizes are given selectively: once, few, many, or a class where the clone is expanded.

few	TRBV6-8	TRBD1	TRBJ1-1	TGTGCCAGCAGTTACAGACAGGGGATCAACACTGAAGCTTTCTTT	CASSYRQGINTEAFF
few	TRBV11-3	NA	TRBJ2-1	TGTGCCAGCAGCTTAGAGGGGATCTACAATGAGCAGTTCTTC	CASSLEGIYNEQFF
medium-sized	TRBV6-8	NA	TRBJ1-3	TGTGCCAGCAGTTACTCGAGCGGCTCTGGAAACACCATATATTTT	CASSYSSGSGNTIYF
NA	TRBV23-1	NA	TRBJ1-2	TGCGCCAGCAGCTGGGGACACAGCAATGGCTACACCTTC	CASSWGHSNGYTF
NA	TRBV5-1	TRBD2	TRBJ2-5	TGCGCCAGCAGCTCTGCGACTAGCGGACAAGAGACCCAGTACTTC	CASSSATSGQETQYF
once	TRBV5-1	NA	TRBJ2-3	TGCGCCAGCAGGGCAGAGCCTAGCACAGATACGCAGTATTTT	CASRAEPSTDTQYF
few	TRBV15	TRBD2	TRBJ2-1	TGTGCCACCAGCAGTGGGGGGGGGTTCTACAATGAGCAGTTCTTC	CATSSGGGFYNEQFF
NA	TRBV29-1	NA	TRBJ2-1	TGCAGCGTTGAGCGGGACCACAATGAGCAGTTCTTC	CSVERDHNEQFF
NA	TRBV6-8	NA	TRBJ1-3	TGTGCCAGCAGACTGGGATTCTCTGGAAACACCATATATTTT	CASRLGFSGNTIYF
few	TRBV10-1	TRBD1	TRBJ1-2	TGCGCCAGCTCACAGGGGACTATCTATGGCTACACCTTC	CASSQGTIYGYTF
few	TRBV6-8	NA	TRBJ1-2	TGTGCCAGCAGCTTAACAGGGTTGGCCTATGGCTACACCTTC	CASSLTGLAYGYTF
NA	TRBV5-1	NA	TRBJ1-1	TGCGCCAGCAGCTGGGGGGGCTCGAACACTGAAGCTTTCTTT	CASSWGGSNTEAFF
NA	TRBV28	TRBD2	TRBJ2-1	TGTGCCAGCAGTCCCCCTGCGGCGGGGGGGTGGGATGAGCAGTTCTTC	CASSPPAAGGWDEQFF
NA	TRBV6-8	NA	TRBJ1-6	TGTGCCAGTCTGAGCTCCTATAATTCACCCCTCCACTTT	CASLSSYNSPLHF
NA	TRBV18	NA	TRBJ2-1	TGTGCCAGCTCACCAGTGGTAGAGAATGAGCAGTTCTTC	CASSPVVENEQFF
few	TRBV11-3	NA	TRBJ1-1	TGTGCCAGCAGCCCCGCCGGGTGGGGTCAGGGAAACACTGAAGCTTTCTTT	CASSPAGWGQGNTEAFF
NA	TRBV11-3	TRBD1	TRBJ2-1	TGTGCCAGCAGCTCATACGAACAGGGGGCTAACCGGCAGTTCTTC	CASSSYEQGANRQFF
NA	TRBV9	NA	TRBJ1-3	TGTGCCAGCAGCGCCGCTGGAAACACCATATATTTT	CASSAAGNTIYF
few	TRBV11-3	NA	TRBJ2-1	TGTGCCAGCAGCCAGACAGGAGATTCCTACAATGAGCAGTTCTTC	CASSQTGDSYNEQFF
medium-sized	TRBV11-3	TRBD1	TRBJ2-1	TGTGCCAGCAGCTTAGACGGCAGGGGGAATGAGCAGTTCTTC	CASSLDGRGNEQFF
NA	TRBV6-8	TRBD1	TRBJ1-2	TGTGCCAGCAGTTCGATAGGACAGGGAAGCTACACCTTC	CASSSIGQGSYTF
NA	TRBV6-8	TRBD1	TRBJ1-5	TGTGCCAGCAGTGACAGGGGGGGGCAGCCCCAGCATTTT	CASSDRGGQPQHF
medium-sized	TRBV19	NA	TRBJ2-5	TGTGCCAGTAGTGCGCGACTCCAGACGGGCGAGACCCAGTACTTC	CASSARLQTGETQYF
NA	TRBV19	TRBD1	TRBJ1-1	TGTGCCAGTAGTAGTCGACAGGGAAATGGTGACACTGAAGCTTTCTTT	CASSSRQGNGDTEAFF
medium-sized	TRBV19	TRBD1	TRBJ2-7	TGTGCCAGTAGCCCAAGTCAGATCCGGGGACAGGGGACCTACGAGCAGTACTTC	CASSPSQIRGQGTYEQYF
NA	TRBV29-1	NA	TRBJ1-2	TGCAGCGTTTCCGACCTCAGGGGTGTTGAGGGCTACACCTTC	CSVSDLRGVEGYTF
NA	TRBV19	NA	TRBJ1-4	TGTGCCAGTAGTATGAGGTCGGTTAATGAAAAACTGTTTTTT	CASSMRSVNEKLFF
NA	TRBV6-8	NA	TRBJ2-2	TGTGCCAGCAGTGAGAGAATTAACACCGGGGAGCTGTTTTTT	CASSERINTGELFF
NA	TRBV11-3	TRBD1	TRBJ1-2	TGTGCCAGCAGCCTCGGACAGGGCGGTAACTATGGCTACACCTTC	CASSLGQGGNYGYTF
NA	TRBV19	NA	TRBJ1-1	TGTGCCAGTAGCCAAGCAGGTAACACTGAAGCTTTCTTT	CASSQAGNTEAFF
few	TRBV6-1	NA	TRBJ2-1	TGTGCCAGCAGTGAAGCGGCTCAGGGGGGTGGCTTCTTC	CASSEAAQGGGFF
NA	TRBV18	NA	TRBJ1-5	TGTGCCAGCTCACCAGGGACGGAGAGCAATCAGCCCCAGCATTTT	CASSPGTESNQPQHF
NA	TRBV11-3	TRBD1	TRBJ1-1	TGTGCCAGCAGCTCGCTGACAGGGAGTAACACTGAAGCTTTCTTT	CASSSLTGSNTEAFF
few	TRBV28	TRBD1	TRBJ2-5	TGTGCCAGCCAGAACCCCGGACAGGGGCTGTTGAGGACCCAGTACTTC	CASQNPGQGLLRTQYF
few	TRBV6-4	TRBD2	TRBJ2-3	TGTGCCAGCAGTCCAAGCGGGATCCAGTATTTT	CASSPSGIQYF
NA	TRBV11-3	NA	TRBJ2-1	TGTGCCAGCAGCTTAGTCCTGGGGCCTTCCAATGAGCAGTTCTTC	CASSLVLGPSNEQFF
few	TRBV11-3	NA	TRBJ2-2	TGTGCCAGCAGCTTACGGGGGACGAACACCGGGGAGCTGTTTTTT	CASSLRGTNTGELFF
medium-sized	TRBV6-8	NA	TRBJ1-5	TGTGCCAGCAAATTCGACAGCCGAATGAGCAATCAGCCCCAGCATTTT	CASKFDSRMSNQPQHF